These 18 T cell receptor beta chains share one sample of origin, sequenced in a study of molecular identifiers for immune sequencing clone quantification. MiXCR, applied by TCRdb to the PCR reads, yields one record per CDR3 protein. The sample holds under 650,000 distinct CDR3 sequences, 20% seen once. Material for sequencing was naive CD8+ T cells from blood, with Jurkat cell RNA spiked in. Subset specified: FACS-sorted CD8+CD4-CCR7+CD45RA+ naive T cells. Receptor source: a human donor in good health. Some libraries in this study had Jurkat cell RNA spiked in.

In its sample, this clonotype was seen many times. The chain uses TRBV6-2 or TRBV6-3 and TRBJ1-5, with D perhaps matching TRBD1 (6 bases). The V end was cut by 5 bases, the J end by 7 bases, with 18 bases between. Germline CDR1 MNHEY, CDR2 SVGEGT. This CDR3 spans 15 amino acids. The DNA for the CDR3 is TGTGCCAGCAGTCACGGAACAGGGATTCAACAGCCCCAGCATTTT. Translating it yields CASSHGTGIQQPQHF.

This clonotype was recorded at least ten times. The V gene is TRBV6-2 or TRBV6-3, the J gene TRBJ2-3; tentative D call: TRBD2 (6 bases). The V end lost 6 bases, the J end lost 6 bases, and 13 bases lay between the germline ends. This CDR3 has 13 residues. Germline V gene lookup returns CDR1 MNHEY and CDR2 SVGEGT. This CDR3 is CASRRLEGDTQYF. CDR3 nucleotide sequence: TGTGCCAGCAGAAGACTAGAAGGGGATACGCAGTATTTT.

The chain recombines TRBV3-1 with TRBJ1-1; possibly TRBD1 for D (5 bases). This CDR3 comprises 13 residues. CDR1 is LGHDT and CDR2 is YNNKEL in the germline V gene (reference sequence). V was clipped by 9 bases and J by 4 bases, with 15 bases between them. The CDR3 sequence is CASGDGAGTEAFF. The CDR3 region has the DNA TGTGCCAGTGGGGACGGGGCCGGCACTGAAGCTTTCTTT. The full variable domain, rest sourced from reference TRBV3-1 and TRBJ1-1, is DTAVSQTPKYLVTQMGNDKSIKCEQNLGHDTMYWYKQDSKKFLKIMFSYNNKELIINETVPNRFSPKSPDKAHLNLHINSLELGDSAVYFCASGDGAGTEAFFGQGTRLTVV.

As concerns this clonotype: A much larger clone is a single base away; this may be a read error. This chain links TRBV28 with TRBJ2-4, with TRBD1 matching over 11 bases. V trimming: 6 bases; J trimming: 9 bases; junction bases outside the gene matches: 10. This CDR3 has 15 residues. Germline V gene sequence: CDR1 MDHEN, CDR2 SYDVKM. CDR3 protein: CASSHGTGGLSIQYF. The CDR3 nucleotides read TGTGCCAGCAGCCACGGGACAGGGGGGTTGAGCATTCAGTACTTC.

There are many counts of this clonotype. J is TRBJ2-2 and V is TRBV12-3 or TRBV12-4; 10 nucleotides match TRBD2. Trimming at V came to 7 bases and at J to 0 bases, leaving 14 bases not matched to a gene. This CDR3 comprises 19 residues. CDR3 loop: CASTWELAGPVANTGELFF. In nucleotides, the CDR3 is TGTGCCAGCACCTGGGAACTAGCGGGGCCCGTCGCGAACACCGGGGAGCTGTTTTTT.

As concerns this clonotype: A much larger clone lies a single base off, so this may be a read error. The CDR3 does not close with the conserved phenylalanine or tryptophan, likely indicating a read error. This chain uses TRBV5-1 with TRBJ1-1; 7 bases map to TRBD1. Germline V gene data show CDR1 as SGHRS and CDR2 as YFSETQ. The CDR3 totals 14 residues. The junction had 6 bases not matched to a gene; V was cut back by 5 bases and J by 2 bases. This CDR3 is CASRAPGGNTEAFL. The DNA for the CDR3 is TGCGCCAGCAGGGCGCCAGGGGGAAACACTGAAGCTTTCCTT.

The chain uses TRBV12-3 or TRBV12-4 and TRBJ2-7, with D perhaps TRBD1 (6 bases). CDR3 length: 16 residues. The germline V and J ends were trimmed by 1 base and 7 bases, with 20 bases remaining between them. CDR3 sequence: CASSLGPGVPNNEQYF. The CDR3, as DNA: TGTGCCAGCAGTTTAGGTCCAGGGGTCCCAAATAATGAGCAGTACTTC.

This clonotype was counted at least ten times. This chain links TRBV2 with TRBJ1-2, with a weak D call TRBD1 (6 bases). V lost 0 bases and J lost 1, with 15 bases in between. This CDR3 has 17 amino acids. Germline values: CDR1 SNHLY, CDR2 FYNNEI. The DNA for the CDR3 is TGTGCCAGCAGTGAAGCGTTCGGGGGGCTAGATAACTATGGCTACACCTTC. It is translated as CASSEAFGGLDNYGYTF.

This clonotype was recorded a few times. This chain connects TRBV4-1 to TRBJ2-5; 15 bases map to TRBD2. The germline V gene encodes CDR1 MGHRA and CDR2 YSYEKL. The junction had 1 base not matched to a gene; V was cut back by 1 base and J by 7 bases. The CDR3 runs 15 residues. The chain's CDR3 is CASSQGTSGGATQYF. CDR3 DNA sequence: TGCGCCAGCAGCCAAGGGACTAGCGGGGGGGCGACCCAGTACTTC.

V and J are TRBV15 and TRBJ2-2; 7 nucleotides agree with TRBD1. This CDR3 contains 16 residues. The V segment lost 5 bases and the J segment 6 bases; nucleotides outside the gene matches: 12. CDR1 and CDR2 from the germline V gene are LNHNV and YYDKDF (reference sequence). CDR3 residues: CATSYNRGRIAGELFF. The DNA of the CDR3 is TGTGCCACCAGCTATAACAGGGGACGGATAGCCGGGGAGCTGTTTTTT.

This clonotype came up a few times. V and J are TRBV7-9 and TRBJ1-5, with TRBD1 matching over 9 bases. The CDR3 has 15 amino acids. Germline V gene sequence: CDR1 SEHNR, CDR2 FQNEAQ (reference sequence). Trimming cost V 5 bases and J 4 bases; bases outside gene matches: 6. CDR3: CASSPAGTGNQPQHF. CDR3 coding DNA: TGTGCCAGCAGCCCGGCCGGGACAGGGAATCAGCCCCAGCATTTT. The full variable domain, with the rest looked up from reference TRBV7-9 and TRBJ1-5, is DTGVSQNPRHKITKRGQNVTFRCDPISEHNRLYWYRQTLGQGPEFLTYFQNEAQLEKSRLLSDRFSAERPKGSFSTLEIQRTEQGDSAMYLCASSPAGTGNQPQHFGDGTRLSIL.

This clonotype occurred many times. The chain recombines TRBV4-1 with TRBJ1-2, with D unresolved. The V end lost 1 base, the J end lost 4 bases, and 22 bases lay between the germline ends. This CDR3 comprises 18 residues. CDR1 is MGHRA and CDR2 is YSYEKL in the germline V gene. The CDR3 DNA reads as TGCGCCAGCAGCCAAGGATCCACGGTGGGAGGGAGGGCCTATGGCTACACCTTC. Encoded protein: CASSQGSTVGGRAYGYTF.

A note on this clonotype: This sequence may be a read error, since a much larger clone differs from it by one base. This is likely a read error, given that the CDR3 carries no conserved phenylalanine or tryptophan at its end. This chain connects TRBV6-5 to TRBJ2-7; D ambiguous. Trimming stripped 6 bases from V and 5 bases from J, with 20 bases between. The CDR3 contains 15 residues. The germline V gene encodes CDR1 MNHEY and CDR2 SVGAGI. The CDR3 coding sequence is TGTGCCAGCAGCCCCCGAGAGGTATTCAGGCACGAGCAGTACCTC. Translated: CASSPREVFRHEQYL.

In its sample, this clonotype was seen many times. Here the CDR3 reads CASSRDSSGANVLTF. CDR3 nucleotide sequence: TGTGCCAGCTCCCGTGACAGCTCTGGGGCCAACGTCCTGACTTTC. The chain joins TRBV18 to TRBJ2-6, with a possible D match to TRBD1 (5 bases). The CDR3 is 15 residues long. The germline V gene encodes CDR1 KGHSH and CDR2 LQKENI. V was cut by 6 bases and J by 0 bases, with 9 bases left in between.

In its sample, this clonotype was seen many times. The chain links TRBV12-3 or TRBV12-4 to TRBJ1-4; D not resolved. The CDR3 is 11 amino acids. V was clipped by 3 bases and J by 15 bases, with 11 bases between them. CDR3 loop: CASSFGRELFF. DNA of the CDR3: TGTGCCAGCAGTTTCGGACGAGAATTGTTTTTT.

This clonotype was found many times. V gene TRBV27 combines with J gene TRBJ2-7; 9 bases match TRBD2. The ends lost 3 bases at V and 7 bases at J; junction bases unmatched: 7. Germline-derived CDR1 and CDR2 are MNHEY and SMNVEV (reference sequence). The CDR3 runs to 14 residues. The CDR3 sequence is CASSLEAGGGEQYF. DNA of the CDR3: TGTGCCAGCAGTTTGGAAGCGGGAGGTGGGGAGCAGTACTTC.

With regard to this clonotype: This may arise from a read error, as a much more abundant clone is one base away. The chain couples TRBV3-1 to TRBJ2-7, with TRBD2 matching 10 bases. From germline, CDR1 is LGHDT and CDR2 YNNKEL (reference sequence). The CDR3 sequence is 16 residues long. The CDR3 DNA follows: TGTGCCAGCAACCAAGCCGAGCGGGGGGGCCCGTACGAGCAGTACTTC. This gives the protein CASNQAERGGPYEQYF.

This clonotype has a count of ten or more. This sequence joins TRBV6-5 and TRBJ1-2; the D gene is possibly TRBD1 (5 bases). The V end lost 6 bases, the J end lost 8 bases, and 16 bases lay between the germline ends. In germline, CDR1 is MNHEY, CDR2 SVGAGI. The CDR3 runs 13 residues. This CDR3 is CASRGSGARGYTF. The CDR3 bases are TGTGCCAGCAGGGGGTCTGGGGCGCGAGGCTACACCTTC.